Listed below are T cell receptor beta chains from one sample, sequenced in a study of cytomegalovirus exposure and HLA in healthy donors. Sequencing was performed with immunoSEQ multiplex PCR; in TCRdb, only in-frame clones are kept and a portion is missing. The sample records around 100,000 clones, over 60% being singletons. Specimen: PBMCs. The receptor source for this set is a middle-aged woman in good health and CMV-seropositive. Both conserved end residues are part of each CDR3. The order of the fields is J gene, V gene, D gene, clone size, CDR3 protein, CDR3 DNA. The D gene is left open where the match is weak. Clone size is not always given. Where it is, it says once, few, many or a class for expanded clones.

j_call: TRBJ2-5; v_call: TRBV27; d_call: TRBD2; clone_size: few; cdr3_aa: CASSLSSLAGPQETQYF; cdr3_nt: TGTGCCAGCAGTTTATCGTCGCTAGCGGGGCCCCAAGAGACCCAGTACTTC
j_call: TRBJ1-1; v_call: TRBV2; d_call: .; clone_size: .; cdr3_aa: CASNRAVDTEAFF; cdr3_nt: TGTGCCAGCAACAGGGCGGTTGACACTGAAGCTTTCTTT
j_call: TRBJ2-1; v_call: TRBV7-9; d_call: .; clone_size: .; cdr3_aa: CASSPEWGQTYNEQFF; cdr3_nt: TGTGCCAGCAGCCCCGAATGGGGCCAAACCTACAATGAGCAGTTCTTC
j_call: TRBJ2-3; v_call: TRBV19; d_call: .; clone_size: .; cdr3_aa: CASMAGFRSDTQYF; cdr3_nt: TGTGCCAGTATGGCCGGGTTTCGGTCAGATACGCAGTATTTT
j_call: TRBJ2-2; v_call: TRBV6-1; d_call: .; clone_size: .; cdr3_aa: CATIPGRTGELFF; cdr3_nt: TGTGCCACGATCCCCGGGAGAACCGGGGAGCTGTTTTTT
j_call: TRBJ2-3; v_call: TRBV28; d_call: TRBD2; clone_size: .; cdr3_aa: CASSYRTSGRAREDTQYF; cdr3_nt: TGTGCCAGCAGTTACCGGACTAGCGGGAGGGCCCGGGAAGATACGCAGTATTTT
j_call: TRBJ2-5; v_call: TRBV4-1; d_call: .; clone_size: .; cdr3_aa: CASSQADSQETQYF; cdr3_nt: TGCGCCAGCAGCCAGGCAGATTCCCAAGAGACCCAGTACTTC
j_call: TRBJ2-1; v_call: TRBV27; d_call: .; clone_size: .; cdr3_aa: CASSPLSLSYNEQFF; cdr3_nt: TGTGCCAGCAGTCCCCTTTCACTATCCTACAATGAGCAGTTCTTC
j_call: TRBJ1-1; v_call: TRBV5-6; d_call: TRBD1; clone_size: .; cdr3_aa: CASSPGQVRLRGAEAFF; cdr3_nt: TGTGCCAGCAGCCCAGGACAGGTCAGGTTGCGAGGGGCTGAAGCTTTCTTT
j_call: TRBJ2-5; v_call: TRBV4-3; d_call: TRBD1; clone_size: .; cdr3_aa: CASSQDRGRRETQYF; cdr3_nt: TGCGCCAGCAGCCAAGACAGGGGGCGGAGAGAGACCCAGTACTTC
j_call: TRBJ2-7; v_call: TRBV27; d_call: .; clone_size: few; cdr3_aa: CASSLGGLNEQYF; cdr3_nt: TGTGCCAGCAGTTTAGGGGGACTGAACGAGCAGTACTTC
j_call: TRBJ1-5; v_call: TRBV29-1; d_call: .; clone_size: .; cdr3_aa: CSVEMGGDQPQHF; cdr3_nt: TGCAGCGTTGAGATGGGGGGGGATCAGCCCCAGCATTTT
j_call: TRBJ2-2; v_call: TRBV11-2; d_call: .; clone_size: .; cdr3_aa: CASSSIRATGELFF; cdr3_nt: TGTGCCAGCAGCTCAATACGAGCCACCGGGGAGCTGTTTTTT
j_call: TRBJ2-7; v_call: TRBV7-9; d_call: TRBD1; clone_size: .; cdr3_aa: CASSSTGTEEIYEQYF; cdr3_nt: TGTGCCAGCAGCTCCACCGGGACAGAAGAGATCTACGAGCAGTACTTC
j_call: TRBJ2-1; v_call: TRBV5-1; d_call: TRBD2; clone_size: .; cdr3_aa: CASSLGLAGPRHNEQFF; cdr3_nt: TGCGCCAGCAGCTTAGGGCTAGCGGGACCTCGCCACAATGAGCAGTTCTTC
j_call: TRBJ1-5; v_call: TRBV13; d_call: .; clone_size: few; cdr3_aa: CASSIGGRSNQPQHF; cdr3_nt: TGTGCCAGCAGCATAGGAGGCAGGTCCAATCAGCCCCAGCATTTT